The subject of this entry is one T cell receptor (beta chain). V dropped 3 bases and J dropped 8 bases, with 18 bases sitting between them. In germline, CDR1 is SGDLS, CDR2 YYNGEE. CDR3 length equals 16 residues. This record belongs to a study of blood T cell repertoires in COVID-19. At the level of the study: PBMCs, B-cell-depleted T cells, or T cells were the source of the cDNA or gDNA that made up the material.

In the study's own analysis: The assay estimated nucleated cells by amplifying reference gene primers. TCRdb keeps only in-frame clones here, not all; method: immunoSEQ multiplex PCR. The V and J calls and the clone size are those of that table, but D and trimming were determined from the DNA. In the table there are approximately 300,000 clones, around 90% of which are singletons. Seattle-derived patients entered the study during active infection and were followed longitudinally. This receptor was obtained from a woman between 35 and 50 years old with COVID-19, enrolled during active disease. This sequence joins TRBV9 and TRBJ1-6; no reliable D call. Input material: peripheral blood. The CDR3: CASSGPQDVGDSPLHF. The CDR3 bases are TGTGCCAGCAGCGGACCCCAGGATGTCGGCGATTCACCCCTCCACTTT. The whole variable domain, remainder taken from reference TRBV9 and TRBJ1-6, is DSGVTQTPKHLITATGQRVTLRCSPRSGDLSVYWYQQSLDQGLQFLIQYYNGEERAKGNILERFSAQQFPDLHSELNLSSLELGDSALYFCASSGPQDVGDSPLHFGNGTRLTVT.